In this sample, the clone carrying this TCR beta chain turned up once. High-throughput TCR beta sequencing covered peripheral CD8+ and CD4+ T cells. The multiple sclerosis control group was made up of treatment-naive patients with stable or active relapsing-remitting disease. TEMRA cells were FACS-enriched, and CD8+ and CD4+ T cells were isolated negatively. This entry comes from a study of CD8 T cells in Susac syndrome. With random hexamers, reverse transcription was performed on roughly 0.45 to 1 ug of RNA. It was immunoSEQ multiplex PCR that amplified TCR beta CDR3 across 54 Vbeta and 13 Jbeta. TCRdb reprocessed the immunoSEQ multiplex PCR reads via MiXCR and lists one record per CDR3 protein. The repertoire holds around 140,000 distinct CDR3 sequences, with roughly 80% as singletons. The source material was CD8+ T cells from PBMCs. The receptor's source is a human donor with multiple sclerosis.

CDR3 DNA sequence: TGCAGCGTTGAAGGACAGGACGGATCTTACGAGCAGTACTTC. Its translation is CSVEGQDGSYEQYF. This chain uses TRBV29-1 with TRBJ2-7, with TRBD1 as a possible D gene (6 bases). Germline CDR1 SQVTM, CDR2 ANQGSEA. The CDR3 has 14 amino acids. The ends were cut back, 1 base at V and 4 bases at J, with 14 bases in the middle.